What follows describes a single TCR beta chain. Its specific antigen is unknown. Base qualities are missing; no much larger clone stands one base away. The data were taken from a study of blood T cell repertoires in COVID-19 (dated by TCRdb to 2020 to 2022). About the investigation overall: Samples from collaborators originated in the United States, Italy and Spain and spanned both the acute and convalescent phases of COVID-19. The repertoires were released in a freely available public database meant as a resource for research on the immune response to SARS-CoV-2. The sample metadata nearly always contained a de-identified subject ID, COVID-19 status, age in years and sex. The samples were drawn from two sources: the first 160 participants of the ongoing ImmuneRACE study, and some 1,300 subjects contributed by 6 global collaborators. The prospective study material was composed of cDNA or gDNA derived from T cells, B-cell-depleted T cells, or PBMCs. Where available, HLA class I and class II types were taken from metadata supplied by the sample provider and were not determined by assay-based typing. Subjects who had been exposed to COVID-19, were actively infected with it, or had recovered from it provided the deeply sampled blood TCRbeta repertoires that made up the dataset.

CDR1 and CDR2 were assigned from the germline V gene as SGHTA and FQGNSA. Including cysteine and phenylalanine, the CDR3 has 17 amino acids. This entry keeps only the CDR3 DNA: 51 bases, framed from base 1. From V the trimming removes 4 bases and from J it removes 1 base, while the gene matches leave 10 bases of the junction unaccounted for. TCRbeta CDR3 regions were amplified from genomic DNA using the immunoSEQ Assay, a bias-controlled multiplex PCR. The authors' analysis ran thus. Nucleated cell counts per sample were estimated from amplification of reference gene primers within the assay. To quantify the absolute abundance of each unique TCRbeta CDR3 rearrangement, sequence reads were collapsed and filtered. For each sample, productive Simpson clonality was calculated by taking the square root of Simpson's diversity index across productive rearrangements. The source is immuneACCESS, and TCRdb retained only in-frame sequences with V and J called. Part of the clones is not carried over; for the studies checked, unresolved V genes explain less than half of this, and the remainder is unexplained. V and J calls and clone size are as listed in that table; D and trimming were resolved from the DNA. In this sample the table shows 400,000 or so clones, approximately 90% of which occur a single time. The top ten hold 1.1% of the sample.

Participants in the prospective study were enrolled through a virtual design, were aged 18 to 89 years, and lived in some 24 United States geographic areas. In the prospective study, cohorts were assigned on the basis of participant-reported clinical history obtained from a screening survey and a study questionnaire. For ImmuneRACE Cohort 3, a participant was defined as recovered based on two consecutive negative NP/OP PCR tests, clearance by a healthcare professional, or resolution of symptoms. In the prospective study, whole blood, serum and a nasopharyngeal or oropharyngeal swab were collected from each participant by mobile phlebotomists. Participants in the prospective study had the option to provide additional blood draws and questionnaires over an approximately two-month period. Blood samples from the prospective study were shipped frozen or at room temperature prior to DNA extraction. Beyond this particular receptor, the publication reports: Clinical and demographic metadata were provided uncurated, with the amount varying by source and participant.

Recombination linked TRBV7-2 to TRBJ2-7; TRBD1 agrees with 10 junctional bases. This receptor was identified in a man aged 25 to 45 who had recovered from COVID-19. Sequencing was done on a sample of PBMCs or T cells enriched from blood (not recorded which). CDR3 loop: CASSSRRPGQGSYEQYF. The nucleotide sequence is TGTGCCAGCAGCTCCCGACGCCCGGGACAGGGGTCCTACGAGCAGTACTTC.